This record covers a single T cell receptor beta chain. Its matching antigen is unknown. This entry is derived from a study of cytomegalovirus exposure and HLA in healthy donors. Points from the study as a whole: It was reported that TCR beta sequences correctly inferred the HLA-A and HLA-B alleles for most subjects. Highly shared sequence variants in one cluster were likely a sequencing artifact.

Trimming took 3 bases from V and 4 from J; bases not matched to a gene: 17. Germline V gene lookup returns CDR1 GTSNPN and CDR2 SVGIG (reference sequence). There are 17 residues in the CDR3. Amplification used 60 Vbeta primers and 13 Jbeta primers. Profiled with immunoSEQ multiplex PCR; TCRdb holds only in-frame clones, not every one. The sample yields approximately 140,000 clones, about 81% seen once. Sequenced: PBMCs. This TCR derives from a woman in her forties in good health and CMV-seropositive. The chain uses TRBV30 and TRBJ1-2; TRBD1 aligns across 7 bases. This CDR3 is CAWRADPGGMSGYGYTF. The CDR3 DNA is TGTGCCTGGAGGGCGGACCCAGGGGGAATGAGCGGCTATGGCTACACCTTC.